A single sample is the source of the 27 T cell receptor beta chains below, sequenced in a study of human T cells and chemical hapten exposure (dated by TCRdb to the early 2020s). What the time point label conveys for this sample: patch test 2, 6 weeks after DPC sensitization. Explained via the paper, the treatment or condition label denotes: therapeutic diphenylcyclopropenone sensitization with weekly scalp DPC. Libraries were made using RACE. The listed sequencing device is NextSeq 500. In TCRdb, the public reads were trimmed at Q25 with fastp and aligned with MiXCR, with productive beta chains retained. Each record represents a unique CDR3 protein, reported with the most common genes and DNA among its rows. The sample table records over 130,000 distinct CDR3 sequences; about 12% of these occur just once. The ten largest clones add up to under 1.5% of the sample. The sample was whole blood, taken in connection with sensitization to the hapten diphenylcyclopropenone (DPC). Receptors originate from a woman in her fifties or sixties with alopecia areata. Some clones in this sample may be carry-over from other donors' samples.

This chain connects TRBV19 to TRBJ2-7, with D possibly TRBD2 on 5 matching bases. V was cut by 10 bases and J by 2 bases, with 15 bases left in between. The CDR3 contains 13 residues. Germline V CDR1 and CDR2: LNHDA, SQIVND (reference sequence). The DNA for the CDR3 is TGTGCCAATAGCCGCCGGGAAACCTACGAGCAGTACTTC. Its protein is CANSRRETYEQYF.

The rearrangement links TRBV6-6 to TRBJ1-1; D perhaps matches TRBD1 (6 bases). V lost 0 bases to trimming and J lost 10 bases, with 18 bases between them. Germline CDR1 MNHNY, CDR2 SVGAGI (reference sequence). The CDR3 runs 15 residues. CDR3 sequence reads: CASSYSSRGELVAFF. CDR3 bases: TGTGCCAGCAGTTACTCTAGCAGGGGCGAGTTGGTAGCTTTCTTT.

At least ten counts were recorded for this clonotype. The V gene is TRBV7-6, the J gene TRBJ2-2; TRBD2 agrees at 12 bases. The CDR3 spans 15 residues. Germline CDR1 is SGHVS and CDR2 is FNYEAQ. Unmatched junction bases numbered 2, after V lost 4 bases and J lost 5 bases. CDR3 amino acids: CASSSGLAGTGELFF. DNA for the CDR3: TGTGCCAGCAGCTCTGGACTAGCGGGAACCGGGGAGCTGTTTTTT. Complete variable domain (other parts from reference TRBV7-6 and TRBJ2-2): GAGVSQSPRYKVTKRGQDVALRCDPISGHVSLYWYRQALGQGPEFLTYFNYEAQQDKSGLPNDRFSAERPEGSISTLTIQRTEQRDSAMYRCASSSGLAGTGELFFGEGSRLTVL.

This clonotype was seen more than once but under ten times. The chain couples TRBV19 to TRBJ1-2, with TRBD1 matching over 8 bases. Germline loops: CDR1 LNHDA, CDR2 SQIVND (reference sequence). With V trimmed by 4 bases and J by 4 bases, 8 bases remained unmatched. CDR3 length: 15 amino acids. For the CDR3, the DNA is TGTGCCAGTAGTACTAGCCCGACAGGGGCCTATGGCTACACCTTC. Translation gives CASSTSPTGAYGYTF.

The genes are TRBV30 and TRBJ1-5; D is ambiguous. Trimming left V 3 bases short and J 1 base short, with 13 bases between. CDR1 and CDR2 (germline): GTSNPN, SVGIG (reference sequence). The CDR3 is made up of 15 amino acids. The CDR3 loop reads CAWRAGKGSNQPQHF. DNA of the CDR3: TGTGCCTGGAGGGCAGGAAAAGGAAGCAATCAGCCCCAGCATTTT. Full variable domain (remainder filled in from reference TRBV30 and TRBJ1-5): SQTIHQWPATLVQPVGSPLSLECTVEGTSNPNLYWYRQAAGRGLQLLFYSVGIGQISSEVPQNLSASRPQDRQFILSSKKLLLSDSGFYLCAWRAGKGSNQPQHFGDGTRLSIL.

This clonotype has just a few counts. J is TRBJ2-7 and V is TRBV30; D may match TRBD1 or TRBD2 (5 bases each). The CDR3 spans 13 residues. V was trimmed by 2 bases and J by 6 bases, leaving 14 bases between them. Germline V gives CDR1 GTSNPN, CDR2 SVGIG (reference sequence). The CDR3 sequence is CAWSSGALGEQYF. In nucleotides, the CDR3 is TGTGCCTGGAGTTCCGGGGCCCTCGGCGAGCAGTACTTC.

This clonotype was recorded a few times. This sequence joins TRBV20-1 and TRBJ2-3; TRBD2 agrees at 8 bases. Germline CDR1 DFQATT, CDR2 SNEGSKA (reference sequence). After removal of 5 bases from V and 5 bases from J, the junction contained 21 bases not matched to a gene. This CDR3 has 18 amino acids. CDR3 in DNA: TGCAGTGCTGATGGGGCTAGCGGGCCCTACAATAGTGGAGATACGCAGTATTTT. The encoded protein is CSADGASGPYNSGDTQYF.

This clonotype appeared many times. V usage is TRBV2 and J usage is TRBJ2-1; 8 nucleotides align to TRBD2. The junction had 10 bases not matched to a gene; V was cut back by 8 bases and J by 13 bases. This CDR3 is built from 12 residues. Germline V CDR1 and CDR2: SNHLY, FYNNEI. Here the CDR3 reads CASQRGSASQFF. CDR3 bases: TGTGCCAGCCAGCGGGGGTCGGCGTCACAGTTCTTC. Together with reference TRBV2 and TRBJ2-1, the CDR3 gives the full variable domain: EPEVTQTPSHQVTQMGQEVILRCVPISNHLYFYWYRQILGQKVEFLVSFYNNEISEKSEIFDDQFSVERPDGSNFTLKIRSTKLEDSAMYFCASQRGSASQFFGPGTRLTVL.

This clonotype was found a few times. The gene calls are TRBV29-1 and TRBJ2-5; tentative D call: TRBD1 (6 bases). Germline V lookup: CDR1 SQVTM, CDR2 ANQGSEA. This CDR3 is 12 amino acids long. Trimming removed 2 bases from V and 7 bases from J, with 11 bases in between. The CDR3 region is CSVELQGMTQYF. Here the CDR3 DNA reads TGCAGCGTTGAATTACAGGGCATGACCCAGTACTTC.

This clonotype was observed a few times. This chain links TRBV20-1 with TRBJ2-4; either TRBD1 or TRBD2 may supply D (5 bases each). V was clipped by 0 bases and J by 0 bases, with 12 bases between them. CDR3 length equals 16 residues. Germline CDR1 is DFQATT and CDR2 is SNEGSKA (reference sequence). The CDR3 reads CSARDWDALAKNIQYF. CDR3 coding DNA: TGCAGTGCTAGAGATTGGGACGCATTAGCCAAAAACATTCAGTACTTC.

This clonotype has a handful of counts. The CDR3 coding sequence is TGCAGTGCAGAAGGGGGCGCTAGCTCCTACAATGAGCAGTTCTTC. As protein: CSAEGGASSYNEQFF. J is TRBJ2-1 and V is TRBV20-1; the match to TRBD1 covers 7 bases. There are 15 residues in the CDR3. J was trimmed by 0 bases and V by 6 bases; bases with no gene match: 8. The germline gives CDR1 DFQATT, CDR2 SNEGSKA (reference sequence).

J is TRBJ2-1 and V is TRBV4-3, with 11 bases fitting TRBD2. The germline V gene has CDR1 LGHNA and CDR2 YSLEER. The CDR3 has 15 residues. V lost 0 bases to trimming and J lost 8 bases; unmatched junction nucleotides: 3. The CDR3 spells CASSQDTSGGDEQFF. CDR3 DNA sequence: TGCGCCAGCAGCCAAGATACTAGCGGGGGCGATGAGCAGTTCTTC.

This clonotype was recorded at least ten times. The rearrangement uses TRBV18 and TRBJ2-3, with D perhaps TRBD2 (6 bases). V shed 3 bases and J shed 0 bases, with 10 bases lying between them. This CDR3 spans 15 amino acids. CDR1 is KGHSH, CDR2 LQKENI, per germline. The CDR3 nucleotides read TGTGCCAGCTCACCCGCGGGACTTAGCACAGATACGCAGTATTTT. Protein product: CASSPAGLSTDTQYF.

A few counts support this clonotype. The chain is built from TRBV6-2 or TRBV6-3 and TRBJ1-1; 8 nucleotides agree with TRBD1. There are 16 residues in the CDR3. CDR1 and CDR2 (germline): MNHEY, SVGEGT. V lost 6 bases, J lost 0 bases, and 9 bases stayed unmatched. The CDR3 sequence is CASRPGTGYMNTEAFF. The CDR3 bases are TGTGCCAGCAGGCCCGGGACAGGCTACATGAACACTGAAGCTTTCTTT.

CDR3 nucleotides: TGCGCCAGCAGCTTGAAAGGGCCCTGGGCAAAAGGGAACGAGCAGTACTTC. Translating it yields CASSLKGPWAKGNEQYF. This chain joins TRBV5-1 and TRBJ2-7; D is uncertain. Germline CDR1 SGHRS, CDR2 YFSETQ. The CDR3 totals 17 residues. Trimming removed 1 base from V and 5 bases from J, with 22 bases in between.

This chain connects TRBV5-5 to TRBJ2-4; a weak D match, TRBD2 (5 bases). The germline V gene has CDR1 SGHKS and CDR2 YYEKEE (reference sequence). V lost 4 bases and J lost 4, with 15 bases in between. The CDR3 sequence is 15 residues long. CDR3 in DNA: TGTGCCAGCAGCCCGCGGGCCGACGTTAAAAACATTCAGTACTTC. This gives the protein CASSPRADVKNIQYF.

DNA of the CDR3: TGCGCCAGCAAATTTTTAGCGGCTGGGGCCAACGTCCTGACTTTC. It specifies CASKFLAAGANVLTF. The chain combines TRBV5-1 with TRBJ2-6; D perhaps matches TRBD2 (6 bases). Germline values: CDR1 SGHRS, CDR2 YFSETQ. V shed 6 bases and J shed 2 bases, with 12 bases lying between them. There are 15 residues in the CDR3.

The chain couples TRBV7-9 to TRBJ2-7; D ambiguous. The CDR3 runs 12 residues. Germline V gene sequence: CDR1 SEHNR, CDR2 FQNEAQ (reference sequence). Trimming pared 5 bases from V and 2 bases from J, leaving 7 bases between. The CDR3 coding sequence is TGTGCCAGCAGCACACTGACCTACGAGCAGTACTTC. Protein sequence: CASSTLTYEQYF.

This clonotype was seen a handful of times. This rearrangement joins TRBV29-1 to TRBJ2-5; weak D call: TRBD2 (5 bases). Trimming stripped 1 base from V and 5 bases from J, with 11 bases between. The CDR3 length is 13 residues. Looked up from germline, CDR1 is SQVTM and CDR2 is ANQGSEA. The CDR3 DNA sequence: TGCAGCGTTGAAGGGATGCCGGGGGAGACCCAGTACTTC. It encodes CSVEGMPGETQYF.

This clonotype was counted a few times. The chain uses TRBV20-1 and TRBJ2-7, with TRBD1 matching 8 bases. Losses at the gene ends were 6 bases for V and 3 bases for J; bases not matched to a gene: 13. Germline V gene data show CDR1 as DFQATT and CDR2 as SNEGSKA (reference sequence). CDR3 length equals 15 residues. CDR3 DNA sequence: TGCAGTGCAACTGGGGAGGCAGGGGGCAGCTACGAGCAGTACTTC. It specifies CSATGEAGGSYEQYF.

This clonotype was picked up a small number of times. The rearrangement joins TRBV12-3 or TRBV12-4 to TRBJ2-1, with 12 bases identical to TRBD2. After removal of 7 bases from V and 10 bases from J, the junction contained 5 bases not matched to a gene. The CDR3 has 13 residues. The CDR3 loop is CASTPTSGSEQFF. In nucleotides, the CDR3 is TGTGCCAGCACCCCGACTAGCGGGAGCGAGCAGTTCTTC.

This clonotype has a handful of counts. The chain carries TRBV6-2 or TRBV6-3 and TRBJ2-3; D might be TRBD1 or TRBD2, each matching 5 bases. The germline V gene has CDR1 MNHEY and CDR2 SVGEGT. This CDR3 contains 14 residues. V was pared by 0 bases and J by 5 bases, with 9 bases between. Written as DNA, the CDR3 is TGTGCCAGCAGTTACTCGAGTGGGGGAGATACGCAGTATTTT. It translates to CASSYSSGGDTQYF.

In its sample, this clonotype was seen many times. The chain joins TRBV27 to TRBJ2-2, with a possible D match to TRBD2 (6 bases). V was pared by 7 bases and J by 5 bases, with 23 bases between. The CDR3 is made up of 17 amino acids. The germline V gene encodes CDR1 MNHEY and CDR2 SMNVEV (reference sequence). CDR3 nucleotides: TGTGCCAGCACACCCTGGGGTTCTGCGGGATTAACCGGGGAGCTGTTTTTT. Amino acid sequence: CASTPWGSAGLTGELFF.

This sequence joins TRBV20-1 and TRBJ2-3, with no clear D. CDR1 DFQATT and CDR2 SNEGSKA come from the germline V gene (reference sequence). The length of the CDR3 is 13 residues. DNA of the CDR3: TGCAGCCCTATTGATGAAGCCTCCAGGACGCAGTATTTT. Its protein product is CSPIDEASRTQYF.

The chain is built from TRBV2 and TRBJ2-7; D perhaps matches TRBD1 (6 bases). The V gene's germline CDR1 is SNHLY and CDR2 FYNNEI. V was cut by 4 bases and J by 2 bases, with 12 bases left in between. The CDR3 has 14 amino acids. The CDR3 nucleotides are TGTGCCAGCAGTGTCAACAGGGCTACCTACGAGCAGTACTTC. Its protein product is CASSVNRATYEQYF.

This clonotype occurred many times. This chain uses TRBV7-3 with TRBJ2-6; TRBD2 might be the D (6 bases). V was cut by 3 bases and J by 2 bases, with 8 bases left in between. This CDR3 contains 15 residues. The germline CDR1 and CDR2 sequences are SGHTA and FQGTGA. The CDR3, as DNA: TGTGCCAGCAGCTTCGGGGGAGCTGGGGCCAACGTCCTGACTTTC. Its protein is CASSFGGAGANVLTF.

The chain's CDR3 is CASSKGELTQHF. The CDR3 nucleotides are TGTGCCAGCAGCAAAGGGGAACTAACCCAGCATTTT. The chain uses TRBV21-1 and TRBJ1-5. TRBV21-1 constitutes a pseudogene. This CDR3 is built from 12 residues.